Shown below are 21 T cell receptor beta chains from a single sample sequenced in a study of blood T cell repertoires in COVID-19. Sequencing was performed with immunoSEQ multiplex PCR; in TCRdb, only in-frame clones are kept and a portion is missing. This table has roughly 340,000 clones, around 90% appearing once. The material sequenced was peripheral blood. All receptors come from a woman in her 30s with COVID-19, enrolled during active disease.

This chain uses TRBV28 with TRBJ2-1; TRBD2 matches at 14 bases. CDR3 length: 19 amino acids. Germline assignment: CDR1 MDHEN and CDR2 SYDVKM. V was pared by 2 bases and J by 6 bases, with 12 bases of the junction left unmatched. Here the CDR3 DNA reads TGTGCCAGCAGTTTAAGCTTAGGGACTAGCGGGGGCCGGGGCAATGAGCAGTTCTTC. This codes for CASSLSLGTSGGRGNEQFF. The whole variable domain, remainder taken from reference TRBV28 and TRBJ2-1, is DVKVTQSSRYLVKRTGEKVFLECVQDMDHENMFWYRQDPGLGLRLIYFSYDVKMKEKGDIPEGYSVSREKKERFSLILESASTNQTSMYLCASSLSLGTSGGRGNEQFFGPGTRLTVL.

V gene TRBV5-6 combines with J gene TRBJ2-5, with TRBD2 identical over 11 bases. This CDR3 is 17 amino acids long. After removal of 3 bases from V and 2 bases from J, the junction contained 9 bases not matched to a gene. Per germline, CDR1 SGHDT and CDR2 YYEEEE. Here the CDR3 reads CASSSSTSGNFQETQYF. In nucleotides, the CDR3 is TGTGCCAGCAGCTCTTCGACTAGCGGGAACTTTCAAGAGACCCAGTACTTC.

The rearrangement joins TRBV7-6 to TRBJ1-5; TRBD1 matches 8 bases. The CDR3 runs to 17 residues. Trimming cost V 5 bases and J 6 bases; bases outside gene matches: 15. Germline CDR1 is SGHVS and CDR2 is FNYEAQ. CDR3 bases: TGTGCCAGCAGCCAAGGACAGGGAGAGTCATCAGGTCAGCCCCAGCATTTT. Translating it yields CASSQGQGESSGQPQHF.

This chain connects TRBV19 to TRBJ1-1, with D uncertain. There are 14 residues in the CDR3. V gave up 6 bases and J gave up 0 bases, with 11 bases separating them. CDR1 is LNHDA, CDR2 SQIVND, per germline (reference sequence). Here the CDR3 reads CASRSGEVNTEAFF. Here the CDR3 DNA reads TGTGCCAGTAGGTCCGGTGAAGTGAACACTGAAGCTTTCTTT.

This clone turned up a few times. This sequence joins TRBV7-2 and TRBJ2-7, with 10 bases lining up with TRBD1. CDR1 is SGHTA and CDR2 is FQGNSA in the germline V gene. CDR3 length: 14 amino acids. J was trimmed by 9 bases and V by 3 bases; bases with no gene match: 8. CDR3 sequence reads: CASSFAGQGMAQYF. CDR3 bases: TGTGCCAGCAGCTTCGCGGGACAGGGGATGGCGCAGTACTTC. Full variable domain (outside the CDR3, taken from reference TRBV7-2 and TRBJ2-7): GAGVSQSPSNKVTEKGKDVELRCDPISGHTALYWYRQSLGQGLEFLIYFQGNSAPDKSGLPSDRFSAERTGGSVSTLTIQRTQQEDSAVYLCASSFAGQGMAQYFGPGTRLTVT.

The chain carries TRBV18 and TRBJ2-6, with 11 positions matching TRBD1. The germline V gene encodes CDR1 KGHSH and CDR2 LQKENI. The CDR3 has 17 amino acids. The ends lost 3 bases at V and 4 bases at J; junction bases unmatched: 5. The CDR3 nucleotides are TGTGCCAGCTCACCGGACAGGGGGCGCAGGGGGGCCAACGTCCTGACTTTC. Its protein product is CASSPDRGRRGANVLTF.

The chain carries TRBV25-1 and TRBJ2-2, with 10 bases that match TRBD1. The CDR3 contains 15 residues. The V gene's germline CDR1 is MGHDK and CDR2 SYGVNS. The V segment lost 5 bases and the J segment 6 bases; nucleotides outside the gene matches: 6. CDR3 amino acids: CASSQDRGKAGELFF. The CDR3 nucleotides are TGTGCCAGCAGTCAGGACAGGGGGAAGGCCGGGGAGCTGTTTTTT.

The chain employs TRBV6-5 and TRBJ2-1; perhaps TRBD2 as D (5 bases). CDR3 length: 13 residues. V shed 5 bases and J shed 5 bases, with 10 bases lying between them. The germline CDR1 and CDR2 sequences are MNHEY and SVGAGI. The CDR3: CASSRTPDNEQFF. CDR3 in DNA: TGTGCCAGCAGTAGGACTCCCGACAATGAGCAGTTCTTC.

This rearrangement joins TRBV12-3 or TRBV12-4 to TRBJ2-7; TRBD1 matches at 9 bases. This CDR3 has 12 amino acids. J lost 8 bases, V lost 4 bases, and 3 bases had no gene match. CDR3 nucleotides: TGTGCCAGCAGTTCCGACAGGGGGAAGCAGTACGTC. It specifies CASSSDRGKQYV.

The chain recombines TRBV18 with TRBJ2-7, with a possible D match to TRBD2 (6 bases). The CDR3 sequence is 14 residues long. Germline CDR1 KGHSH, CDR2 LQKENI. The V end lost 3 bases, the J end lost 2 bases, and 11 bases lay between the germline ends. CDR3 in amino acids: CASSPASATYEQYF. CDR3 nucleotides: TGTGCCAGCTCACCGGCTAGCGCTACCTACGAGCAGTACTTC.

This chain joins TRBV7-9 and TRBJ1-1, with 8 bases that match TRBD1. CDR1 and CDR2 from the germline V gene are SEHNR and FQNEAQ (reference sequence). The V gene end was trimmed by 5 bases and the J gene end by 1 base; junction bases not matched to a gene: 6. The CDR3 length is 15 residues. CDR3 DNA sequence: TGTGCCAGCAGCCCGTTCGGACAGGGGAACACTGAAGCTTTCTTT. Encoded protein: CASSPFGQGNTEAFF.

This chain links TRBV7-2 with TRBJ2-3; D remains unclear. Trimming shortened V by 5 bases and J by 3 bases, and 9 bases separated the two germline ends. In germline, CDR1 is SGHTA, CDR2 FQGNSA. This CDR3 region has 13 residues. CDR3 residues: CASSPTKTDTQYF. CDR3 nucleotides: TGTGCCAGCAGCCCAACTAAAACAGATACGCAGTATTTT.

The V and J genes are TRBV6-2 or TRBV6-3 and TRBJ2-7; TRBD2 agrees at 11 bases. Germline V gene sequence: CDR1 MNHEY, CDR2 SVGEGT. The CDR3 contains 17 residues. The trim removed 6 bases at V and 3 bases at J, leaving 13 bases unmatched. The CDR3 sequence is CASSPRTSGSPDYEQYV. Here the CDR3 DNA reads TGTGCCAGCAGCCCCCGGACTAGCGGGTCCCCTGACTACGAGCAGTACGTC.

Here the CDR3 reads CSVDSRRAPSSYNEQFF. The CDR3 DNA sequence: TGCAGCGTTGACTCCAGGAGGGCCCCGAGCTCCTACAATGAGCAGTTCTTC. This rearrangement joins TRBV29-1 to TRBJ2-1, with a tentative D call TRBD2 (6 bases). Germline V gene sequence: CDR1 SQVTM, CDR2 ANQGSEA. The CDR3 totals 17 residues. V was pared by 3 bases and J by 0 bases, with 18 bases between.

The chain is built from TRBV19 and TRBJ1-1; 10 bases align to TRBD1. This CDR3 spans 15 amino acids. Germline V gene data show CDR1 as LNHDA and CDR2 as SQIVND (reference sequence). V dropped 2 bases and J dropped 3; count of bases not matched to a gene: 3. CDR3 sequence: CASSISGTGDTEAFF. The DNA for the CDR3 is TGTGCCAGTAGTATATCCGGGACAGGGGACACTGAAGCTTTCTTT.

The chain employs TRBV6-5 and TRBJ2-2; TRBD2 aligns across 7 bases. Germline-derived CDR1 and CDR2 are MNHEY and SVGAGI. The CDR3 is made up of 16 amino acids. With 2 bases clipped from V and 1 base from J, the junction kept 4 bases outside the gene matches. The CDR3: CASSYLGGVNTGELFF. As DNA, the CDR3 is TGTGCCAGCAGTTACCTTGGGGGGGTGAACACCGGGGAGCTGTTTTTT.

This chain joins TRBV7-9 and TRBJ2-2; the match to TRBD2 covers 11 bases. V shed 8 bases and J 7 bases; nucleotides not matched to a gene: 15. Germline loops: CDR1 SEHNR, CDR2 FQNEAQ (reference sequence). The CDR3 totals 17 residues. The DNA of the CDR3 is TGTGCCAGCGCCCGGAGCCGACTAGCGGGATCGTACGGGGAGCTGTTTTTT. This sequence encodes CASARSRLAGSYGELFF.

V is TRBV24-1 and J is TRBJ1-2; a weak D match, TRBD1 (5 bases). This CDR3 spans 16 amino acids. Germline lookup yields CDR1 KGHDR and CDR2 SFDVKD. V gave up 2 bases and J gave up 4 bases, with 16 bases separating them. The chain's CDR3 is CATSDSIRGLGYGYTF. As DNA, the CDR3 is TGTGCCACCAGTGATTCAATACGGGGACTTGGCTATGGCTACACCTTC.

This clone appeared a single time. The rearrangement uses TRBV4-3 and TRBJ1-3; possibly TRBD1 for D (5 bases). Trimming removed 4 bases at V and 1 base at J, with 11 bases between. The V gene's germline CDR1 is LGHNA and CDR2 YSLEER. The CDR3 runs to 15 residues. In DNA form, the CDR3 reads TGCGCCAGCAGCCTCGACAGAACTTCTGGAAACACCATATATTTT. This encodes CASSLDRTSGNTIYF.

The chain uses TRBV28 and TRBJ2-1; D is undetermined. V lost 3 bases and J lost 3, with 12 bases in between. CDR1 is MDHEN and CDR2 is SYDVKM in the germline V gene. The CDR3 totals 15 residues. CDR3 DNA sequence: TGTGCCAGCAGTTTCTGGCAGGCCTTCTACAATGAGCAGTTCTTC. Translating gives CASSFWQAFYNEQFF.

The chain carries TRBV13 and TRBJ1-1, with 9 bases that match TRBD1. The germline V gene encodes CDR1 PRHDT and CDR2 FYEKMQ (reference sequence). There are 15 residues in the CDR3. V trimming: 5 bases; J trimming: 3 bases; junction bases outside the gene matches: 7. This chain's CDR3 is CASSAGTGLHTEAFF. The CDR3 coding sequence is TGTGCCAGCAGCGCAGGGACAGGGCTACACACTGAAGCTTTCTTT.